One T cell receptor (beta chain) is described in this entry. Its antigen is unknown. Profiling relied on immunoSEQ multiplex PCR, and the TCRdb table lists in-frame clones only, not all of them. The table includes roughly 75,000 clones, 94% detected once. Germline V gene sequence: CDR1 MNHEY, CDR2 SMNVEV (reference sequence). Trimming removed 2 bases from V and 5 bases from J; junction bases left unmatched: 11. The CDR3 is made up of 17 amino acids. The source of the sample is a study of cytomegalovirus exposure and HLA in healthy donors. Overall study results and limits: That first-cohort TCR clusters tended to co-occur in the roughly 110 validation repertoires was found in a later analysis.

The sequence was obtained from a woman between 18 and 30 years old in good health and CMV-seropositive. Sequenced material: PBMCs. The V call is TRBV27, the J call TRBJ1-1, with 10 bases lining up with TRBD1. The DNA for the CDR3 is TGTGCCAGCAGTTTAATCCCCGGGACAGGGGTTGATACTGAAGCTTTCTTT. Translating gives CASSLIPGTGVDTEAFF.